These 17 T cell receptor beta chains were sequenced from one sample in a study of blood T cell repertoires in COVID-19. Clones were read by immunoSEQ multiplex PCR, and TCRdb kept only the in-frame ones, dropping some. Here the sample spans around 280,000 clones, about nine tenths being singletons. Sequenced sample: PBMCs or T cells enriched from blood (not recorded which). The receptors derive from a woman in her 40s who had recovered from COVID-19.

CDR3 DNA: TGTGCCAGCAGCCCAGACAGACGGAGATTTGATTCACCCCTCCACTTT. Translation gives CASSPDRRRFDSPLHF. V is TRBV2 and J is TRBJ1-6, with D perhaps TRBD1 (5 bases). Trimming shortened V by 6 bases and J by 8 bases, and 20 bases separated the two germline ends. This CDR3 has 16 residues. Per the germline V gene, CDR1 is SNHLY and CDR2 is FYNNEI. Filled out from reference TRBV2 and TRBJ1-6, the complete variable domain reads EPEVTQTPSHQVTQMGQEVILRCVPISNHLYFYWYRQILGQKVEFLVSFYNNEISEKSEIFDDQFSVERPDGSNFTLKIRSTKLEDSAMYFCASSPDRRRFDSPLHFGNGTRLTVT.

V usage is TRBV9 and J usage is TRBJ2-5; the match to TRBD2 covers 10 bases. Trimming removed 0 bases from V and 4 bases from J; junction bases left unmatched: 3. The CDR3 is 15 residues long. The germline V gene has CDR1 SGDLS and CDR2 YYNGEE. The CDR3 DNA sequence: TGTGCCAGCAGCGTAGGACTAGCGGGTTTAGAGACCCAGTACTTC. It specifies CASSVGLAGLETQYF.

The chain has TRBV5-5 and TRBJ1-2; 8 nucleotides agree with TRBD1. The germline V gene has CDR1 SGHKS and CDR2 YYEKEE (reference sequence). The junction had 10 bases not matched to a gene; V was cut back by 4 bases and J by 5 bases. CDR3 length: 15 residues. This chain's CDR3 is CASSKGQGLSYGYTF. CDR3 nucleotides: TGTGCCAGCAGCAAAGGACAGGGCCTATCGTATGGCTACACCTTC.

Only one count was recorded for this clone. The CDR3 sequence: CAISGDSKVAKNIQYF. The CDR3 bases are TGTGCCATCAGTGGGGACTCTAAAGTAGCCAAAAACATTCAGTACTTC. The chain couples TRBV10-3 to TRBJ2-4, with D possibly TRBD2 on 6 matching bases. The CDR3 has 16 residues. The germline gives CDR1 ENHRY, CDR2 SYGVKD. V was clipped by 4 bases and J by 0 bases, with 13 bases between them.

This sequence joins TRBV24-1 and TRBJ2-5, with 9 bases identical to TRBD1. Losses at the gene ends were 5 bases for V and 5 bases for J; bases not matched to a gene: 11. The CDR3 covers 16 residues. CDR1 is KGHDR and CDR2 is SFDVKD in the germline V gene. CDR3 nucleotide sequence: TGTGCCACCAGTGTTAAGGACAGGGGAGGATTTGAGACCCAGTACTTC. Translated, it gives CATSVKDRGGFETQYF.

The genes are TRBV5-6 and TRBJ2-6, with D perhaps TRBD2 (6 bases). CDR3 length equals 15 residues. Trimming removed 5 bases from V and 1 base from J, with 10 bases in between. CDR1 is SGHDT and CDR2 is YYEEEE in the germline V gene. The chain's CDR3 is CASSSGGSGANVLTF. In nucleotides, the CDR3 is TGTGCCAGCAGTTCCGGGGGATCTGGGGCCAACGTCCTGACTTTC. The full variable domain, rest sourced from reference TRBV5-6 and TRBJ2-6, is DAGVTQSPTHLIKTRGQQVTLRCSPKSGHDTVSWYQQALGQGPQFIFQYYEEEERQRGNFPDRFSGHQFPNYSSELNVNALLLGDSALYLCASSSGGSGANVLTFGAGSRLTVL.

The gene calls are TRBV7-8 and TRBJ1-6; unclear D gene. Per germline, CDR1 SGHVS and CDR2 FQNEAQ. Deletions cut 4 bases from V and 7 bases from J, with 8 bases between. This CDR3 contains 13 residues. The CDR3 DNA sequence: TGTGCCAGCAGCTCTTCGTTGAATTCACCCCTCCACTTT. It specifies CASSSSLNSPLHF. The variable domain in full, completed from reference TRBV7-8 and TRBJ1-6, reads GAGVSQSPRYKVAKRGQDVALRCDPISGHVSLFWYQQALGQGPEFLTYFQNEAQLDKSGLPSDRFFAERPEGSVSTLKIQRTQQEDSAVYLCASSSSLNSPLHFGNGTRLTVT.

The chain carries TRBV11-1 and TRBJ2-3; perhaps TRBD2 as D (6 bases). V shed 5 bases and J shed 3 bases, with 18 bases lying between them. This CDR3 region has 16 residues. From germline, CDR1 is SGHAT and CDR2 FQDESV (reference sequence). The CDR3: CASSPRPGEWTDTQYF. DNA for the CDR3: TGTGCCAGCAGCCCCCGCCCGGGGGAATGGACAGATACGCAGTATTTT.

The gene calls are TRBV9 and TRBJ2-1, with D unclear. Germline-derived CDR1 and CDR2 are SGDLS and YYNGEE. The CDR3 totals 13 residues. The V gene lost 0 bases and the J gene lost 4 bases, with 5 bases spanning the gap. CDR3 loop: CASSVGQYNEQFF. The CDR3 region has the DNA TGTGCCAGCAGCGTAGGCCAGTACAATGAGCAGTTCTTC.

This chain connects TRBV18 to TRBJ1-1; no clear D. Trimming left V 5 bases short and J 4 bases short, with 11 bases between. The CDR3 loop spans 13 amino acids. Per germline, CDR1 KGHSH and CDR2 LQKENI. The CDR3 is CASSGEYGTEAFF. The DNA of the CDR3 is TGTGCCAGCTCAGGGGAGTACGGCACTGAAGCTTTCTTT.

The V call is TRBV12-5, the J call TRBJ1-1; 10 nucleotides agree with TRBD1. The germline V gene encodes CDR1 LGHNT and CDR2 FRNRAP. The length of the CDR3 is 20 residues. Trimming at V came to 2 bases and at J to 1 base, leaving 16 bases not matched to a gene. This CDR3 is CASGLMTLYGTGVTNTEAFF. Written as DNA, the CDR3 is TGTGCTAGTGGTTTGATGACCCTGTATGGGACAGGGGTAACGAACACTGAAGCTTTCTTT.

The V call is TRBV12-3 or TRBV12-4, the J call TRBJ2-4; 10 positions match TRBD1. The CDR3 is made up of 13 amino acids. V was pared by 3 bases and J by 16 bases, with 9 bases of the junction left unmatched. The CDR3 coding sequence is TGTGCCAGCAGTTTCGGGCCGGGACAGGGGATTTACTTC. Translation: CASSFGPGQGIYF.

The CDR3 DNA reads as TGTGCCAGCAGTGAGTCCTCGGATCCCCCTTCTCAGCGGGAGATGGGGTACTTC. Its protein is CASSESSDPPSQREMGYF. The V gene is TRBV2, the J gene TRBJ2-4, with 8 nucleotides matching TRBD2. The CDR3 consists of 18 residues. With 3 bases clipped from V and 15 bases from J, the junction kept 25 bases outside the gene matches. Germline V gene sequence: CDR1 SNHLY, CDR2 FYNNEI.

This CDR3 reads CASSFSGADRNTIYF. As DNA, the CDR3 is TGTGCCAGCAGCTTTTCAGGGGCTGATCGTAACACCATATATTTT. The rearrangement joins TRBV7-9 to TRBJ1-3, with a tentative D call TRBD1 (6 bases). V was cut by 3 bases and J by 7 bases, with 16 bases left in between. The CDR3 sequence is 15 residues long. Germline CDR1 reads SEHNR; CDR2 reads FQNEAQ (reference sequence).

The V call is TRBV6-2 or TRBV6-3, the J call TRBJ2-1; 11 bases are shared with TRBD2. Germline V gene data show CDR1 as MNHEY and CDR2 as SVGEGT. V lost 2 bases and J lost 7; bases outside the gene matches: 1. This CDR3 is built from 14 residues. DNA of the CDR3: TGTGCCAGCAGTTACGCTAGCGGGAGGAATGAGCAGTTCTTC. Encoded protein: CASSYASGRNEQFF.

The V gene is TRBV3-1 (or the pseudogene TRBV3-2), the J gene TRBJ1-2; D is ambiguous. V was trimmed by 1 base and J by 7 bases, leaving 10 bases between them. In germline, CDR1 is LGHDT, CDR2 YNNKEL (reference sequence). The CDR3 loop spans 13 amino acids. The CDR3, as DNA: TGTGCCAGCAGCCAAGGCGGGTCTCTTGGCTACACCTTC. Amino acid sequence: CASSQGGSLGYTF.

This clone was recorded once. The V gene is TRBV6-2 or TRBV6-3, the J gene TRBJ2-1, with D perhaps TRBD2 (6 bases). The CDR3 is 14 residues long. V lost 4 bases, J lost 7 bases, and 14 bases lay in between. Germline V lookup: CDR1 MNHEY, CDR2 SVGEGT. DNA of the CDR3: TGTGCCAGCAGTTTGATGGGACTTTTGAATGAGCAGTTCTTC. Its translation: CASSLMGLLNEQFF.